This T cell receptor beta chain appears in the sequencing data of a study of cytomegalovirus exposure and HLA in healthy donors. It was with 60 Vbeta and 13 Jbeta primers that the PCR ran. The repertoire was sequenced with immunoSEQ multiplex PCR; TCRdb's copy has only in-frame clones and lacks some. This sample has roughly 72,000 clones, with around 77% found just once. This clone was picked up one time. As yet, its antigen is unknown. Study results and caveats: In a later analysis, at a false discovery rate of 0.05, approximately 15,000 TCR beta sequences matched HLA alleles. A later examination showed that TCR association rates differed by HLA locus, with DRB1 most and HLA-C fewest.

The sequence was collected from a woman aged 40-49 years in good health and CMV-seropositive. Sequencing input: PBMCs.

The CDR3 loop is CASSVRPRPGQGQTGELFF. The CDR3 bases are TGTGCCAGCAGTGTTCGGCCGAGACCGGGACAGGGACAAACCGGGGAGCTGTTTTTT. The genes are TRBV2 and TRBJ2-2; 9 nucleotides align to TRBD1. Germline lookup yields CDR1 SNHLY and CDR2 FYNNEI. This CDR3 region has 19 residues. Germline trimming cut 4 bases from V and 5 bases from J; bases unmatched to any gene: 17.